What follows are 27 T cell receptor beta chains derived from one specimen sequenced in a study of blood T cell repertoires in COVID-19. Only in-frame clones appear in the TCRdb table, and some are missing; sequencing was by immunoSEQ multiplex PCR. The data hold 250,000 to 300,000 clones, with about 80% observed a single time. Sequences were obtained from peripheral blood. The receptors were gathered from a woman of 80 years or more with acute or convalescent COVID-19.

The chain carries TRBV7-9 and TRBJ2-7; 10 bases line up with TRBD1. Germline CDR1 and CDR2: SEHNR and FQNEAQ (reference sequence). This CDR3 has 15 amino acids. Unmatched junction bases numbered 9, after V lost 6 bases and J lost 4 bases. The DNA for the CDR3 is TGTGCCAGCAGTCAGACCTCGGGACAGGGGTACGAGCAGTACTTC. Translated: CASSQTSGQGYEQYF.

The chain recombines TRBV4-1 with TRBJ1-5, with TRBD1 matching 8 bases. This CDR3 has 15 residues. The trim removed 3 bases at V and 4 bases at J, leaving 5 bases unmatched. Germline V gene sequence: CDR1 MGHRA, CDR2 YSYEKL. The CDR3 region is CASSHPDRANQPQHF. For the CDR3, the DNA is TGCGCCAGCAGCCACCCGGACAGGGCTAATCAGCCCCAGCATTTT.

The chain joins TRBV25-1 to TRBJ1-6; D is unclear. Germline assignment: CDR1 MGHDK and CDR2 SYGVNS. V was shortened by 6 bases and J by 5 bases, with 11 bases between the two germline ends. The CDR3 is made up of 14 amino acids. This chain's CDR3 is CASSRGMDNSPLHF. In nucleotides, the CDR3 is TGTGCCAGCAGCCGGGGTATGGATAATTCACCCCTCCACTTT.

J is TRBJ2-3 and V is TRBV6-2 or TRBV6-3; 8 bases agree with TRBD2. The CDR3 totals 16 residues. Per germline, CDR1 MNHEY and CDR2 SVGEGT. Losses at the gene ends were 0 bases for V and 1 base for J; bases not matched to a gene: 3. The CDR3 is CASSYSVGLGTDTQYF. The CDR3 DNA is TGTGCCAGCAGTTACTCTGTGGGACTAGGCACAGATACGCAGTATTTT.

The J gene is TRBJ1-2, the V gene TRBV7-2; 7 bases line up with TRBD1. With V trimmed by 0 bases and J by 4 bases, 5 bases remained unmatched. The CDR3 length is 15 residues. The germline V gene encodes CDR1 SGHTA and CDR2 FQGNSA. DNA for the CDR3: TGTGCCAGCAGCTTAGCGGAGGGGGCGGGCTATGGCTACACCTTC. This encodes CASSLAEGAGYGYTF.

In this sample, this clone turned up once. The V gene is TRBV25-1, the J gene TRBJ2-3; 11 bases are a match to TRBD2. Germline V gene sequence: CDR1 MGHDK, CDR2 SYGVNS. The CDR3 runs 16 residues. V lost 6 bases to trimming and J lost 0 bases; unmatched junction nucleotides: 5. The CDR3 sequence: CASSASGRPSTDTQYF. CDR3 bases: TGTGCCAGCAGCGCTAGCGGGAGGCCTAGCACAGATACGCAGTATTTT.

The genes are TRBV6-6 and TRBJ2-1; 9 bases align to TRBD1. CDR1 is MNHNY, CDR2 SVGAGI, per germline (reference sequence). This CDR3 spans 15 amino acids. Trimming at V came to 6 bases and at J to 5 bases, leaving 8 bases not matched to a gene. CDR3 amino acids: CASRAGGQGNNEQFF. CDR3 DNA: TGTGCCAGCAGAGCTGGGGGACAGGGAAACAATGAGCAGTTCTTC.

The gene calls are TRBV19 and TRBJ1-3, with 10 bases matching TRBD1. V shed 7 bases, J shed 3 bases, and the junction held 18 bases outside the gene matches. This CDR3 is 19 amino acids long. CDR1 LNHDA and CDR2 SQIVND come from the germline V gene (reference sequence). The CDR3 DNA is TGTGCCAGTACGGGTGGAGCTCTCGGACAGGGGGTTTTTGGAAACACCATATATTTT. Amino acids: CASTGGALGQGVFGNTIYF.

This rearrangement joins TRBV7-2 to TRBJ1-2; TRBD1 matches 8 bases. The CDR3 totals 14 residues. The J segment lost 4 bases and the V segment lost 2 bases, leaving 3 bases of the junction unmatched. Germline V lookup: CDR1 SGHTA, CDR2 FQGNSA. DNA for the CDR3: TGTGCCAGCAGCTTATATCAGGGGGCCTATGGCTACACCTTC. This encodes CASSLYQGAYGYTF.

The genes are TRBV10-3 and TRBJ2-2; tentatively, D is TRBD1 (6 bases). The CDR3 is 15 residues long. V was clipped by 6 bases and J by 5 bases, with 16 bases between them. CDR1 and CDR2 from the germline V gene are ENHRY and SYGVKD. The CDR3 DNA is TGTGCCATCAGGGAAACAGGGTTGGGAACCGGGGAGCTGTTTTTT. Translation: CAIRETGLGTGELFF.

The rearrangement links TRBV6-6 to TRBJ1-1; maybe TRBD1 (6 bases). The V gene's germline CDR1 is MNHNY and CDR2 SVGAGI (reference sequence). V lost 6 bases to trimming and J lost 5 bases, with 22 bases between them. This CDR3 has 16 residues. CDR3 DNA sequence: TGTGCCAGCAGCGAGAACGCGTTAACAGGGTTAACTGAAGCTTTCTTT. The encoded protein is CASSENALTGLTEAFF.

The rearrangement links TRBV28 to TRBJ1-4; TRBD1 matches 8 bases. CDR3 length: 13 residues. Per germline, CDR1 MDHEN and CDR2 SYDVKM. The V and J ends lost 8 bases and 7 bases, in that order; junction bases with no gene match: 6. In DNA, the CDR3 is TGTGCCAGCCAGGGACAGGTAGTTGAAAAACTGTTTTTT. Translation gives CASQGQVVEKLFF.

V and J are TRBV4-1 and TRBJ2-3; 8 positions agree with TRBD2. The V and J ends lost 3 bases and 6 bases, in that order; junction bases with no gene match: 20. The CDR3 covers 19 residues. Looked up from germline, CDR1 is MGHRA and CDR2 is YSYEKL. CDR3 loop: CASSHGLGASGRRGDTQYF. The CDR3 nucleotides are TGCGCCAGCAGCCATGGGTTAGGGGCTAGCGGGCGCCGAGGGGATACGCAGTATTTT.

This rearrangement joins TRBV3-1 (or the pseudogene TRBV3-2) to TRBJ2-7; D may be TRBD2 (6 bases). V lost 2 bases, J lost 3 bases, and 17 bases lay in between. The germline gives CDR1 LGHDT, CDR2 YNNKEL (reference sequence). This CDR3 contains 16 residues. CDR3 nucleotides: TGTGCCAGCAGCCAATGGGCGGGACCAGGGCTCTACGAGCAGTACTTC. Protein product: CASSQWAGPGLYEQYF.

The gene calls are TRBV11-2 and TRBJ1-2; TRBD1 agrees at 10 bases. The CDR3 covers 14 residues. Germline V gene sequence: CDR1 SGHAT, CDR2 FQNNGV. V shed 6 bases and J 4 bases; nucleotides not matched to a gene: 5. In DNA, the CDR3 is TGTGCCAGCAGTCGACAGGGGGCGCTCTATGGCTACACCTTC. It specifies CASSRQGALYGYTF.

CDR3 DNA sequence: TGTGCCAGCAGCCAAGACTCGACTTTCTACAATGAGCAGTTCTTC. It is translated as CASSQDSTFYNEQFF. The chain recombines TRBV4-2 with TRBJ2-1; D call uncertain. From germline, CDR1 is LGHNA and CDR2 YNFKEQ. Trimming cost V 0 bases and J 3 bases, with 9 bases left between them. This CDR3 is 15 amino acids long.

The gene calls are TRBV3-1 (or the pseudogene TRBV3-2) and TRBJ2-3; 7 bases match TRBD1. The CDR3 loop spans 17 amino acids. Germline assignment: CDR1 LGHDT and CDR2 YNNKEL (reference sequence). Trimming took 10 bases from V and 0 from J; bases not matched to a gene: 16. CDR3 residues: CATRQGLMPHSTDTQYF. DNA for the CDR3: TGTGCCACCCGACAGGGTCTGATGCCCCACAGCACAGATACGCAGTATTTT.

This clone was recorded only once. The genes are TRBV5-1 and TRBJ1-3; 7 nucleotides match TRBD1. Germline values: CDR1 SGHRS, CDR2 YFSETQ. V shed 3 bases and J 2 bases; nucleotides not matched to a gene: 8. The CDR3 covers 16 residues. CDR3 sequence (DNA): TGCGCCAGCAGCTATAATGACAGGGACACTGGAAACACCATATATTTT. Translated: CASSYNDRDTGNTIYF.

The CDR3 nucleotides read TGTGCCAGCAGCTCTGTTGAAGCTTTCTTT. Its protein product is CASSSVEAFF. The gene calls are TRBV7-9 and TRBJ1-1; D uncertain. CDR1 is SEHNR, CDR2 FQNEAQ, per germline (reference sequence). The V end was cut by 4 bases, the J end by 7 bases, with 4 bases between. This CDR3 spans 10 amino acids.

This clone was picked up a small number of times. The chain joins TRBV2 to TRBJ2-5; D gene ambiguous. The germline gives CDR1 SNHLY, CDR2 FYNNEI. The germline V and J ends were trimmed by 8 bases and 5 bases, with 6 bases remaining between them. The CDR3 totals 10 residues. The CDR3 DNA reads as TGTGCCAGCTCTCAGGAGACCCAGTACTTC. It is translated as CASSQETQYF.

This clone was seen a single time. The V call is TRBV18, the J call TRBJ1-1; maybe TRBD1 (5 bases). Germline loops: CDR1 KGHSH, CDR2 LQKENI. The V gene lost 4 bases and the J gene lost 4 bases, with 13 bases spanning the gap. This CDR3 has 14 residues. CDR3 loop: CASSQIGGGTEAFF. CDR3 nucleotide sequence: TGTGCCAGCTCACAAATCGGGGGGGGCACTGAAGCTTTCTTT. Using reference TRBV18 and TRBJ1-1 for the parts outside the CDR3, the full variable domain is NAGVMQNPRHLVRRRGQEARLRCSPMKGHSHVYWYRQLPEEGLKFMVYLQKENIIDESGMPKERFSAEFPKEGPSILRIQQVVRGDSAAYFCASSQIGGGTEAFFGQGTRLTVV.

J is TRBJ2-5 and V is TRBV5-1; 7 bases line up with TRBD1. J was trimmed by 2 bases and V by 2 bases; bases with no gene match: 3. The CDR3 has 14 amino acids. Germline V CDR1 and CDR2: SGHRS, YFSETQ. CDR3 region: CASSLQGTQETQYF. DNA for the CDR3: TGCGCCAGCAGCTTACAGGGGACGCAAGAGACCCAGTACTTC.

The V gene is TRBV7-9, the J gene TRBJ1-2; D may be TRBD1 (5 bases). The CDR3 consists of 13 residues. Germline V gives CDR1 SEHNR, CDR2 FQNEAQ (reference sequence). Trimming left V 5 bases short and J 4 bases short, with 11 bases between. The CDR3 here is CASSPRGGYGYTF. In nucleotides, the CDR3 is TGTGCCAGCAGCCCCCGGGGGGGCTATGGCTACACCTTC.

This clone turned up a few times. V usage is TRBV2 and J usage is TRBJ2-2; weak D call: TRBD2 (5 bases). The CDR3 totals 15 residues. The germline CDR1 and CDR2 sequences are SNHLY and FYNNEI. V was trimmed by 3 bases and J by 2 bases, leaving 10 bases between them. The CDR3 DNA sequence: TGTGCCAGCAGTGACGGAGGCAGTAACACCGGGGAGCTGTTTTTT. Protein: CASSDGGSNTGELFF.

The V gene is TRBV7-2, the J gene TRBJ2-7; 12 bases match TRBD2. This CDR3 has 16 amino acids. The V segment lost 4 bases and the J segment 3 bases; nucleotides outside the gene matches: 7. The germline V gene has CDR1 SGHTA and CDR2 FQGNSA. CDR3: CASSSRTSGKIYEQYF. The DNA of the CDR3 is TGTGCCAGCAGCTCCAGGACTAGCGGGAAGATCTACGAGCAGTACTTC.

The chain carries TRBV7-2 and TRBJ1-6, with D perhaps TRBD1 (5 bases). Per germline, CDR1 SGHTA and CDR2 FQGNSA. Trimming left V 2 bases short and J 6 bases short, with 11 bases between. CDR3 length equals 15 residues. The CDR3 sequence: CASSLRGGTNSPLHF. The CDR3 coding sequence is TGTGCCAGCAGCTTAAGGGGCGGAACTAATTCACCCCTCCACTTT.

The CDR3 here is CASSLQWTGNTDTQYF. The DNA of the CDR3 is TGTGCCAGCAGCTTACAGTGGACAGGAAACACAGATACGCAGTATTTT. V gene TRBV11-2 combines with J gene TRBJ2-3, with 7 bases aligning to TRBD1. The length of the CDR3 is 16 residues. CDR1 and CDR2 from the germline V gene are SGHAT and FQNNGV. J lost 2 bases, V lost 2 bases, and 7 bases had no gene match.